One sample yielded the 24 T cell receptor beta chains listed below, sequenced in a study of T cells in Graves' hyperthyroidism and ophthalmopathy. Authors of the study amplified TCR beta CDR3 regions from RNA transcripts. HTBI primers drove first-round RT-PCR of the TCR CDR3. MiXCR, applied by TCRdb to the multiplex PCR reads, yields one record per CDR3 protein. The sample includes 560,000 or so distinct CDR3 sequences, about 20% of them seen just once. The sequenced sample was blood. The origin of the receptors is a man aged 40-49 years with Graves' ophthalmopathy.

Note on this clonotype: Mismatch with germline at one junction end may stem from a read error. The V and J genes are TRBV14 and TRBJ2-7; D may match TRBD1 or TRBD2 (6 bases each). This CDR3 has 15 amino acids. Looked up from germline, CDR1 is SGHDN and CDR2 is FVKESK. The CDR3 sequence: CASSQGGALAYEQHF. DNA for the CDR3: TGTGCCAGCAGCCAAGGGGGGGCTCTGGCCTACGAGCAGCACTTC.

This clonotype was recorded a few times. The gene calls are TRBV6-2 or TRBV6-3 and TRBJ2-3; 7 nucleotides align to TRBD1. CDR1 and CDR2 from the germline V gene are MNHEY and SVGEGT. CDR3 length: 13 amino acids. Unmatched junction bases numbered 8, after V lost 8 bases and J lost 6 bases. The CDR3 region has the DNA TGTGCCAGCCAACAGGGGCGGCCGGATACGCAGTATTTT. Amino acid sequence: CASQQGRPDTQYF.

This clonotype was counted only a few times. The chain joins TRBV10-3 to TRBJ2-3; 10 positions match TRBD2. This CDR3 has 14 residues. CDR1 is ENHRY, CDR2 SYGVKD, per germline. Germline trimming cut 8 bases from V and 1 base from J; bases unmatched to any gene: 3. This chain's CDR3 is CAIAGTSGTDTQYF. The CDR3 DNA reads TGTGCCATCGCAGGGACTAGCGGCACAGATACGCAGTATTTT.

This clonotype was seen more than once but under ten times. The chain recombines TRBV27 with TRBJ1-5, with no clear D. The CDR3 spans 17 residues. Germline V gene data show CDR1 as MNHEY and CDR2 as SMNVEV (reference sequence). V was shortened by 6 bases and J by 3 bases, with 21 bases between the two germline ends. CDR3 sequence: CASSRQSQRGFNQPQHF. The CDR3 coding sequence is TGTGCCAGCAGCAGACAATCACAGCGGGGATTCAATCAGCCCCAGCATTTT.

The chain recombines TRBV7-2 with TRBJ2-3, with unresolved D. The CDR3 contains 13 residues. V gave up 1 base and J gave up 2 bases, with 4 bases separating them. From germline, CDR1 is SGHTA and CDR2 FQGNSA. CDR3 loop: CASSLVYTDTQYF. The CDR3 nucleotides are TGTGCCAGCAGCTTAGTATACACAGATACGCAGTATTTT.

The chain links TRBV7-2 to TRBJ2-7; 9 bases map to TRBD2. This CDR3 comprises 17 residues. J was trimmed by 0 bases and V by 5 bases; bases with no gene match: 11. Germline assignment: CDR1 SGHTA and CDR2 FQGNSA. The CDR3 region has the DNA TGTGCCAGCAGCCGAACCTTTAGCGGGAGTGGCTCCTACGAGCAGTACTTC. It is translated as CASSRTFSGSGSYEQYF.

The chain recombines TRBV5-1 with TRBJ2-1; D is unresolved. The CDR3 loop spans 11 amino acids. Trimming removed 4 bases from V and 6 bases from J, with 5 bases in between. Germline CDR1 SGHRS, CDR2 YFSETQ. CDR3 nucleotides: TGCGCCAGCAGCACGACCAATGAGCAGTTCTTC. This translates into CASSTTNEQFF.

This clonotype was counted at least ten times. The V call is TRBV28, the J call TRBJ2-4; D is unclear. The CDR3 extends over 13 amino acids. The V end lost 1 base, the J end lost 7 bases, and 8 bases lay between the germline ends. CDR1 and CDR2 (germline): MDHEN, SYDVKM. The CDR3 is CASSLYSPNIQYF. The CDR3 DNA reads as TGTGCCAGCAGTTTATATTCCCCCAACATTCAGTACTTC.

This sequence joins TRBV6-5 and TRBJ2-5, with 8 bases matching TRBD2. The CDR3 length is 16 residues. CDR1 and CDR2 (germline): MNHEY, SVGAGI. The J segment lost 1 base and the V segment lost 0 bases, leaving 4 bases of the junction unmatched. The CDR3 sequence: CASSYSKAGGQETQYF. CDR3 nucleotide sequence: TGTGCCAGCAGTTACTCGAAGGCGGGGGGCCAAGAGACCCAGTACTTC.

This clonotype was counted a few times. The V and J genes are TRBV20-1 and TRBJ1-2; D may be TRBD1 (6 bases). In germline, CDR1 is DFQATT, CDR2 SNEGSKA (reference sequence). CDR3 length: 15 residues. Trimming took 6 bases from V and 4 from J, leaving 21 bases between them. The DNA of the CDR3 is TGCAGTGCCCGGGGGGGGCAGACCTCGGGCTATGGCTACACCTTC. Protein: CSARGGQTSGYGYTF.

To note about this clonotype: A read error is possible here, since a much larger clone lies one base away. The V call is TRBV6-1, the J call TRBJ2-7; D possibly corresponds to TRBD2 (6 bases). Trimming removed 1 base from V and 2 bases from J, with 15 bases in between. This CDR3 comprises 16 residues. Germline CDR1 and CDR2: MNHNS and SASEGT. CDR3 sequence (DNA): TGTGCCAGCAGTGAAGAGCGATGGACTACCGCCTACGAGCAGTACTTC. Translating gives CASSEERWTTAYEQYF.

The rearrangement uses TRBV7-3 and TRBJ2-2; unclear D gene. Deletions cut 5 bases from V and 3 bases from J, with 10 bases between. Germline assignment: CDR1 SGHTA and CDR2 FQGTGA. This CDR3 is 14 amino acids long. CDR3 loop: CASSLVLHTGELFF. The CDR3 DNA reads TGTGCCAGCAGCCTAGTTCTGCACACCGGGGAGCTGTTTTTT.

The chain couples TRBV12-3 or TRBV12-4 to TRBJ1-1; the match to TRBD1 covers 9 bases. J lost 5 bases, V lost 1 base, and 2 bases had no gene match. This CDR3 region has 14 residues. In DNA form, the CDR3 reads TGTGCCAGCAGTTTAGGACAGGGGGTGACTGAAGCTTTCTTT. Its translation: CASSLGQGVTEAFF.

The genes are TRBV6-5 and TRBJ1-5; no definite D call. CDR1 and CDR2 from the germline V gene are MNHEY and SVGAGI. Trimming pared 0 bases from V and 1 base from J, leaving 4 bases between. The CDR3 runs to 14 residues. The CDR3 is CASSYSGSNQPQHF. CDR3 nucleotide sequence: TGTGCCAGCAGTTACTCCGGGAGCAATCAGCCCCAGCATTTT.

At least ten counts were recorded for this clonotype. This sequence joins TRBV27 and TRBJ2-1; the D is unclear. The germline V gene encodes CDR1 MNHEY and CDR2 SMNVEV (reference sequence). The CDR3 spans 13 residues. Trimming stripped 1 base from V and 6 bases from J, with 7 bases between. The DNA for the CDR3 is TGTGCCAGCAGTTTATTACCGCCCAATGAGCAGTTCTTC. It specifies CASSLLPPNEQFF.

This clonotype appeared a single time. This sequence joins TRBV24-1 and TRBJ1-1; D is uncertain. The germline V gene has CDR1 KGHDR and CDR2 SFDVKD. The length of the CDR3 is 13 residues. V was cut by 4 bases and J by 5 bases, with 10 bases left in between. The CDR3 spells CATSEGRKTEAFF. For the CDR3, the DNA is TGTGCCACCAGTGAGGGGAGAAAAACTGAAGCTTTCTTT.

The CDR3 DNA is TGTGCCAGCAGGCATTCCCAGCAGGGACGCGGCTACACCTTC. This translates into CASRHSQQGRGYTF. The J gene is TRBJ1-2, the V gene TRBV27; weak D call: TRBD1 (5 bases). The CDR3 is 14 amino acids. CDR1 and CDR2 from the germline V gene are MNHEY and SMNVEV (reference sequence). Trimming removed 6 bases from V and 8 bases from J, with 19 bases in between.

Ten or more counts support this clonotype. The chain joins TRBV5-1 to TRBJ1-1, with D possibly being TRBD1 (6 bases). The CDR3 length is 13 residues. With 1 base removed from V and 5 bases from J, the gap between germline ends came to 9 bases. Germline loops: CDR1 SGHRS, CDR2 YFSETQ. CDR3 region: CASSLLGATEAFF. The DNA of the CDR3 is TGCGCCAGCAGCTTGTTGGGGGCTACTGAAGCTTTCTTT.

This clonotype was detected ten times or more. The rearrangement joins TRBV20-1 to TRBJ2-5; D is perhaps TRBD2 (5 bases). This CDR3 region has 12 residues. Germline CDR1 DFQATT, CDR2 SNEGSKA (reference sequence). Trimming took off 7 bases at V and 5 bases at J, with 14 bases between the two ends. The CDR3 region has the DNA TGCAGTGTCTCCCCGCCGGGGGAGACCCAGTACTTC. Translated, it gives CSVSPPGETQYF.

The rearrangement uses TRBV6-2 or TRBV6-3 and TRBJ2-2; the match to TRBD1 covers 10 bases. The germline gives CDR1 MNHEY, CDR2 SVGEGT. Trimming cost V 4 bases and J 4 bases; bases outside gene matches: 6. The CDR3 contains 16 residues. The CDR3 nucleotides read TGTGCCAGCAGTTGGGGACAGGGGTCGAGCACCGGGGAGCTGTTTTTT. It codes for CASSWGQGSSTGELFF.

This clonotype has a handful of counts. The genes are TRBV7-9 and TRBJ2-5, with TRBD2 identical over 11 bases. V gave up 5 bases and J gave up 4 bases; unmatched junction bases: 6. This CDR3 spans 15 amino acids. Germline assignment: CDR1 SEHNR and CDR2 FQNEAQ (reference sequence). CDR3 sequence (DNA): TGTGCCAGCAGCCTACCCGGACTAGCGGGAGAGACCCAGTACTTC. Residues: CASSLPGLAGETQYF.

V usage is TRBV6-5 and J usage is TRBJ2-7; D remains ambiguous. The CDR3 is 15 amino acids. The germline gives CDR1 MNHEY, CDR2 SVGAGI. The V end lost 4 bases, the J end lost 0 bases, and 13 bases lay between the germline ends. CDR3: CASSFPTLLSYEQYF. DNA of the CDR3: TGTGCCAGCAGTTTTCCAACTTTACTCTCCTACGAGCAGTACTTC.

This clonotype was seen repeatedly, ten times or more. This rearrangement joins TRBV7-2 to TRBJ2-1, with 10 bases lining up with TRBD1. Unmatched junction bases numbered 3, after V lost 3 bases and J lost 4 bases. This CDR3 is built from 15 residues. The germline CDR1 and CDR2 sequences are SGHTA and FQGNSA. The CDR3 region is CASSFGQGVYNEQFF. In DNA form, the CDR3 reads TGTGCCAGCAGCTTCGGACAGGGGGTTTACAATGAGCAGTTCTTC. Full variable domain (outside the CDR3, taken from reference TRBV7-2 and TRBJ2-1): GAGVSQSPSNKVTEKGKDVELRCDPISGHTALYWYRQSLGQGLEFLIYFQGNSAPDKSGLPSDRFSAERTGGSVSTLTIQRTQQEDSAVYLCASSFGQGVYNEQFFGPGTRLTVL.

This clonotype was picked up many times. The chain combines TRBV28 with TRBJ2-2; D is uncertain. CDR1 is MDHEN, CDR2 SYDVKM, per germline. The V end lost 10 bases, the J end lost 1 base, and 10 bases lay between the germline ends. The CDR3 length is 13 residues. CDR3 bases: TGTGCCACAGGATTGGGGAACACCGGGGAGCTGTTTTTT. Protein product: CATGLGNTGELFF.